This T cell receptor (beta chain) was sequenced in a study of blood T cell repertoires in COVID-19. For the study at large: Donors in the United States, Italy and Spain gave samples during acute or convalescent COVID-19. In each case, the material was cDNA or gDNA derived from T cells, B-cell-depleted T cells, or PBMCs.

Source study methods: Reference gene primer amplification gave nucleated cell count estimates. Measured with immunoSEQ multiplex PCR; TCRdb has only the in-frame clones, and not every one. V and J calls and clone size are copied from that table; D and trimming were computed from the DNA. This repertoire shows about 93,000 clones, about 77% found once; its top ten account for roughly 15%. The length of the CDR3 is 12 residues. The germline gives CDR1 KGHSH, CDR2 LQKENI. V was pared by 6 bases and J by 5 bases, with 10 bases between. What was sequenced was peripheral blood. This TCR was sampled from a human donor in a cohort sampled during active COVID-19. The chain combines TRBV18 with TRBJ2-5; maybe TRBD1 (6 bases). The CDR3 DNA reads TGTGCCAGCTCCGAAGACAGGGAGACCCAGTACTTC. This codes for CASSEDRETQYF.